This TCR beta chain was retrieved from a study of PD-L1 blockade in urothelial cancer. Indicated time point: pretreatment peripheral blood. Per patient, between 1 and 8 samples were collected at pretreatment and on-treatment time points. The CDR3 is 17 amino acids. Germline-derived CDR1 and CDR2 are MGHRA and YSYEKL. Trimming at V came to 6 bases and at J to 5 bases, leaving 15 bases not matched to a gene. The authors spiked synthetic TCR analog templates into each PCR. Repertoires were generated with immunoSEQ multiplex PCR, while TCRdb's copy carries only in-frame clones and drops some. Among about 80,000 clones listed, about 82% were seen once.

The source of this sequence is a man aged 35 to 55 with urothelial cancer. The genes are TRBV4-1 and TRBJ2-4; 8 bases are a match to TRBD2. The specimen comprised PBMCs, sampled around atezolizumab (anti-PD-L1) treatment. For the CDR3, the DNA is TGCGCCAGCAGTCCCCGAAATGTAGCGGGAATGGAAAACATTCAGTACTTC. It yields the protein CASSPRNVAGMENIQYF.